The present TCR beta chain was sequenced within a study of CD8+CD57+ T cells in acquired aplastic anemia. The patients chosen for sequencing had shown expansion of CD8+CD57+ cells (detected by flow cytometry). This clonotype was detected ten times or more. Antigen unknown. Findings of the study overall: Patients shared some 30 CD8+ CDR3 sequences with controls.

The CDR3 contains 15 residues. Germline lookup yields CDR1 PRHDT and CDR2 FYEKMQ (reference sequence). V lost 5 bases, J lost 2 bases, and 6 bases stayed unmatched. Genomic DNA constituted the template upon which TCR beta VDJ and CDR3 profiling was performed. TCRdb processed the reads anew with MiXCR; each CDR3 protein has one entry. Here the sample spans 210,000 or so distinct CDR3 sequences, under 55% being singletons. V gene TRBV13 combines with J gene TRBJ2-3; 8 bases map to TRBD1. Sample: sorted CD4+, CD8+, or CD8+CD57+ T cells (not recorded which) from PBMCs. The receptor was derived from a human donor with aplastic anemia. CDR3 residues: CASSPDREYTDTQYF. For the CDR3, the DNA is TGTGCCAGCAGCCCGGACAGGGAATACACAGATACGCAGTATTTT.